Below, 22 T cell receptor beta chains from the same sample are listed, as sequenced in a study of regulatory T cells in long-lasting Graves disease. Libraries of TCR beta came from iRepertoire HTBI primers plus Arm-PCR of CDR3 regions. From the multiplex PCR reads, TCRdb called clonotypes with MiXCR, one entry per CDR3 protein. The sample records hundreds of thousands of distinct CDR3 sequences, roughly 15% being singletons. The time point was: newly diagnosed GD, antithyroid drugs for less than 3 months. RNA from PBMCs was the source of the TCR library. The material was peripheral blood mononuclear cells (PBMCs), obtained at new diagnosis, from a patient treated with antithyroid drugs. These receptor sequences come from a female donor with Graves disease.

Turning to this clonotype: Just one base apart from a much larger clone, this may be a read error. The chain links TRBV20-1 to TRBJ2-1, with 8 bases fitting TRBD2. The end of the DNA aligns better with TRBJ2-5, so the J call may be wrong. The CDR3 spans 16 residues. Germline V lookup: CDR1 DFQATT, CDR2 SNEGSKA (reference sequence). CDR3 loop: CSARGLAGSPVETQYF. CDR3 bases: TGCAGTGCTAGAGGATTAGCGGGGTCCCCTGTGGAGACCCAGTACTTC.

This clonotype occurred many times. The chain has TRBV3-1 and TRBJ1-1; D might be TRBD1 (5 bases). The CDR3 has 13 amino acids. Per germline, CDR1 LGHDT and CDR2 YNNKEL (reference sequence). V shed 5 bases and J shed 4 bases, with 11 bases lying between them. The CDR3 reads CASSLTGPTEAFF. The CDR3 DNA is TGTGCCAGCAGCTTAACAGGCCCCACTGAAGCTTTCTTT.

This clonotype was detected many times. The chain uses TRBV12-3 or TRBV12-4 and TRBJ2-3; possible D gene TRBD2, 5 bases. The CDR3 covers 15 residues. Trimming cost V 6 bases and J 7 bases, with 20 bases left between them. The CDR3 region is CASRPSSRPGNTQYF. CDR3 DNA sequence: TGTGCCAGCAGACCTTCCTCCAGACCCGGGAATACGCAGTATTTT.

This clonotype was seen many times. In DNA, the CDR3 is TGTGCCAGCAGCCAACAGGGGAGTTCACCCCTCCACTTT. It codes for CASSQQGSSPLHF. V is TRBV27 and J is TRBJ1-6; 7 bases align to TRBD1. J gave up 9 bases and V 6 bases, and 5 bases lay outside the gene matches. The germline V gene encodes CDR1 MNHEY and CDR2 SMNVEV (reference sequence). The CDR3 runs 13 residues.

Only a few counts were recorded for this clonotype. This chain uses TRBV5-6 with TRBJ2-3, with 10 positions matching TRBD2. This CDR3 region has 15 residues. Germline values: CDR1 SGHDT, CDR2 YYEEEE. The junction had 9 bases not matched to a gene; V was cut back by 7 bases and J by 4 bases. CDR3 sequence reads: CASAERGGRPDTQYF. The CDR3 DNA is TGTGCCAGCGCCGAGCGGGGGGGCCGCCCAGATACGCAGTATTTT.

This clonotype was detected ten times or more. The chain links TRBV29-1 to TRBJ2-1; 8 bases map to TRBD1. The CDR3 has 16 amino acids. Losses at the gene ends were 0 bases for V and 5 bases for J; bases not matched to a gene: 9. Germline V gene data show CDR1 as SQVTM and CDR2 as ANQGSEA. CDR3 coding DNA: TGCAGCGTTGAAGATCTTGAGACAGGGGCAGACAATGAGCAGTTCTTC. This encodes CSVEDLETGADNEQFF.

Regarding this clonotype: This may arise from a read error, as a much more abundant clone is one base away. The rearrangement links TRBV28 to TRBJ2-7; 10 positions match TRBD1. Germline loops: CDR1 MDHEN, CDR2 SYDVKM. This CDR3 has 15 residues. The CDR3 sequence is CASGLIRTGGDEQYF. CDR3 in DNA: TGTGCCAGCGGTTTGATCAGGACAGGGGGGGACGAGCAGTACTTC.

This clonotype was recorded at least ten times. The chain is built from TRBV11-3 and TRBJ2-2, with D perhaps matching TRBD1 or TRBD2 (6 bases each). CDR1 is SGHNT, CDR2 YENEEA, per germline. V lost 2 bases and J lost 2, with 12 bases in between. The CDR3 runs 16 residues. The CDR3 sequence is CASSLYGGPNTGELFF. As DNA, the CDR3 is TGTGCCAGCAGCTTATATGGGGGGCCTAACACCGGGGAGCTGTTTTTT.

Many counts were recorded for this clonotype. The chain links TRBV6-1 to TRBJ1-2; D not resolved. V was shortened by 8 bases and J by 5 bases, with 18 bases between the two germline ends. Germline V CDR1 and CDR2: MNHNS, SASEGT. The CDR3 has 14 residues. CDR3 bases: TGTGCCAGCCGGGAAGGAATAGTCGGTTATGGCTACACCTTC. This sequence encodes CASREGIVGYGYTF.

In this sample, this clonotype turned up many times. J is TRBJ2-7 and V is TRBV7-9, with D perhaps given as TRBD1 or TRBD2 (5 bases each). The V end was cut by 4 bases, the J end by 4 bases, with 23 bases between. The V gene's germline CDR1 is SEHNR and CDR2 FQNEAQ (reference sequence). The length of the CDR3 is 17 residues. CDR3 DNA sequence: TGTGCCAGCAGCTCTACCGACCGGGACGTCCCCTCTTACGAGCAGTACTTC. Translated: CASSSTDRDVPSYEQYF.

This clonotype was recorded a few times. This chain connects TRBV20-1 to TRBJ2-7; D may be TRBD1 or TRBD2 (5 bases each). Trimming stripped 1 base from V and 0 bases from J, with 22 bases between. Germline V lookup: CDR1 DFQATT, CDR2 SNEGSKA (reference sequence). CDR3 length equals 18 residues. In DNA form, the CDR3 reads TGCAGTGCTAGAGCTGGTCTGGGGCAGGAGGTAACCTCCTACGAGCAGTACTTC. This codes for CSARAGLGQEVTSYEQYF.

The chain has TRBV2 and TRBJ2-7, with TRBD1 matching 11 bases. The V gene end was trimmed by 6 bases and the J gene end by 5 bases; junction bases not matched to a gene: 9. The CDR3 extends over 15 amino acids. Germline lookup yields CDR1 SNHLY and CDR2 FYNNEI. CDR3 sequence: CASSADRGRVDEQYF. In DNA form, the CDR3 reads TGTGCCAGCAGCGCGGACAGGGGGCGCGTGGACGAGCAGTACTTC.

This sequence joins TRBV4-1 and TRBJ1-5; TRBD1 might be the D (5 bases). Trimming removed 0 bases at V and 5 bases at J, with 17 bases between. The CDR3 extends over 17 amino acids. CDR1 and CDR2 (germline): MGHRA, YSYEKL. CDR3 protein: CASSQDGGRGPHQPQHF. CDR3 sequence (DNA): TGCGCCAGCAGCCAAGATGGGGGAAGGGGCCCTCATCAGCCCCAGCATTTT.

This clonotype was recorded at least ten times. This sequence joins TRBV27 and TRBJ2-7; 11 positions match TRBD2. Germline CDR1 MNHEY, CDR2 SMNVEV (reference sequence). Germline trimming cut 1 base from V and 3 bases from J; bases unmatched to any gene: 2. The CDR3 runs 15 residues. CDR3 bases: TGTGCCAGCAGTTTATTAGCGGGGGGGTTCTACGAGCAGTACTTC. Its protein product is CASSLLAGGFYEQYF.

This chain uses TRBV6-4 with TRBJ2-5; D tentatively fits TRBD1 or TRBD2 (6 bases each). The CDR3 contains 15 residues. V was clipped by 2 bases and J by 5 bases, with 15 bases between them. Germline V gene data show CDR1 as MRHNA and CDR2 as SNTAGT. CDR3: CASSDPGRGTETQYF. The CDR3 DNA is TGTGCCAGCAGTGACCCGGGAAGGGGGACTGAGACCCAGTACTTC.

This clonotype was seen ten or more times. This chain links TRBV12-3 or TRBV12-4 with TRBJ2-1; D gene unclear. The V and J ends lost 0 bases and 0 bases respectively, with 9 bases between them. The CDR3 consists of 16 residues. CDR3: CASSLAPWGSYNEQFF. The DNA of the CDR3 is TGTGCCAGCAGTTTAGCGCCGTGGGGCTCCTACAATGAGCAGTTCTTC.

The chain has TRBV19 and TRBJ2-2, with D possibly being TRBD1 or TRBD2 (6 bases each). The germline V gene has CDR1 LNHDA and CDR2 SQIVND (reference sequence). Trimming removed 8 bases from V and 6 bases from J, with 16 bases in between. The CDR3 contains 14 residues. CDR3: CASGVGGNAGELFF. The CDR3, as DNA: TGTGCCAGTGGGGTGGGGGGCAACGCCGGGGAGCTGTTTTTT.

This clonotype was detected many times. The CDR3 loop reads CATSGQGWDNEQFF. The CDR3 region has the DNA TGTGCCACCAGTGGTCAGGGGTGGGACAATGAGCAGTTCTTC. The chain couples TRBV24-1 to TRBJ2-1; D is perhaps TRBD1 (6 bases). The V end lost 5 bases, the J end lost 5 bases, and 12 bases lay between the germline ends. CDR3 size: 14 residues. CDR1 and CDR2 (germline): KGHDR, SFDVKD.

This clonotype was seen at least ten times. The genes are TRBV12-3 or TRBV12-4 and TRBJ1-5, with 10 bases that match TRBD1. V lost 4 bases, J lost 10 bases, and 10 bases stayed unmatched. CDR3 size: 15 residues. CDR3 sequence reads: CASSSSGTGVKPQHF. In DNA form, the CDR3 reads TGTGCCAGCAGTTCATCCGGGACAGGGGTTAAACCCCAGCATTTT.

Concerning this clonotype: This could be a read error, since a much larger clone is one nucleotide away. The J gene is TRBJ1-1, the V gene TRBV12-3 or TRBV12-4, with 9 positions matching TRBD1. The trim removed 11 bases at V and 4 bases at J, leaving 14 bases unmatched. This CDR3 contains 15 residues. CDR3 sequence reads: CAGDPGTGPLTEAFF. The CDR3 DNA follows: TGTGCCGGCGACCCCGGGACAGGGCCGCTCACTGAAGCTTTCTTT.

In its sample, this clonotype was seen many times. The chain is built from TRBV2 and TRBJ1-4; perhaps TRBD1 as D (6 bases). V was shortened by 8 bases and J by 14 bases, with 21 bases between the two germline ends. Germline CDR1 reads SNHLY; CDR2 reads FYNNEI. CDR3 length equals 13 residues. The CDR3 reads CASSDNRQADLFF. Written as DNA, the CDR3 is TGTGCCAGCTCTGATAACCGACAGGCCGACCTGTTTTTT.

The table lists this clonotype with many counts. J is TRBJ2-3 and V is TRBV5-1; no clear D gene. V lost 2 bases and J 2 bases, leaving 9 bases between the germline ends. Looked up from germline, CDR1 is SGHRS and CDR2 is YFSETQ. The CDR3 has 14 amino acids. CDR3 loop: CASSFNSDTDTQYF. The CDR3 DNA follows: TGCGCCAGCAGCTTTAACTCGGACACAGATACGCAGTATTTT.